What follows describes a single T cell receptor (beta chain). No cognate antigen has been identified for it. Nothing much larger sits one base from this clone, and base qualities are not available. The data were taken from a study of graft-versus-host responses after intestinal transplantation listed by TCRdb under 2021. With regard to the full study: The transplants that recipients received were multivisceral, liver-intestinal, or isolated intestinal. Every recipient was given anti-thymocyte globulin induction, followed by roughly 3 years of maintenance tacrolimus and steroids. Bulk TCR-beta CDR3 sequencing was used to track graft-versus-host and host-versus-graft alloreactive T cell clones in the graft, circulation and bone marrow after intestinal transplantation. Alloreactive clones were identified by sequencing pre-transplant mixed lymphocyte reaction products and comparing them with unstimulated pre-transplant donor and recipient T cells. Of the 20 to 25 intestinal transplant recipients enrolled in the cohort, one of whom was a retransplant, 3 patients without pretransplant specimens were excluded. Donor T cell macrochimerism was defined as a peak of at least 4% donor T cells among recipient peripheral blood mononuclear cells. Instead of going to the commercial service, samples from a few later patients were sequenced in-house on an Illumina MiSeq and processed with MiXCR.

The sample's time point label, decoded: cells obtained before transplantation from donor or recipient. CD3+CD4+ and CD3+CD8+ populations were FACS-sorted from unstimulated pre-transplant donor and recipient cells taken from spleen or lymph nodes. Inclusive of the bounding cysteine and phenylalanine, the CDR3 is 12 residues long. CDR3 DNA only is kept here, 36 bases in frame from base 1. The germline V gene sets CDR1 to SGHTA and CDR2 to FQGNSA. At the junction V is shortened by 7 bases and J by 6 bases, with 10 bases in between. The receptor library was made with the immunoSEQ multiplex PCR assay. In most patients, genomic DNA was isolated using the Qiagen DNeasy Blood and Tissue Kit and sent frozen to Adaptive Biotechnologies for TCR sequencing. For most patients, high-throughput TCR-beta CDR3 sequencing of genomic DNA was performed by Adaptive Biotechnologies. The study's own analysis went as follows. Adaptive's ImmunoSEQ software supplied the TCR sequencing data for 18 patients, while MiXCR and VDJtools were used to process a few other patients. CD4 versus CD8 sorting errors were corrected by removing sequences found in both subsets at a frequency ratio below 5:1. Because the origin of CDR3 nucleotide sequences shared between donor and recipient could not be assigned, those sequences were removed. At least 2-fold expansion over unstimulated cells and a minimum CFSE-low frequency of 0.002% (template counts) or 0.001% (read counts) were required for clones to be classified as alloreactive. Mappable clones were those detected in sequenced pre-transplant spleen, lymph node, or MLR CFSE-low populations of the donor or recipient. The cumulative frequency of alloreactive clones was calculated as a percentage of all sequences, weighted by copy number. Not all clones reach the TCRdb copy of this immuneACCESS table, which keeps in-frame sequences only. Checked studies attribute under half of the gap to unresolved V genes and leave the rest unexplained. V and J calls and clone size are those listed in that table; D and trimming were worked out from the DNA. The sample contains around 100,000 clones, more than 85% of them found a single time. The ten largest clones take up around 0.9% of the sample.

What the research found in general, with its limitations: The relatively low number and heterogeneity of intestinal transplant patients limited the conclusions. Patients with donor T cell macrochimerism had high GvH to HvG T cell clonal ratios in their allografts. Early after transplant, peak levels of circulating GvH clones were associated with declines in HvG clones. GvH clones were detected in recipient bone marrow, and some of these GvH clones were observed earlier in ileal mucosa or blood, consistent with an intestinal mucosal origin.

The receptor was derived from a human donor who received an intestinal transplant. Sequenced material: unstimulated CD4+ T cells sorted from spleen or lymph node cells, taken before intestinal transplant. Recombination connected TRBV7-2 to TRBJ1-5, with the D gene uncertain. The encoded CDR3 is CASTRYGQPQHF. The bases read TGTGCCAGCACGCGGTACGGTCAGCCCCAGCATTTT.